The 10 T cell receptor beta chains below come from one sample, sequenced in a study of blood T cell repertoires in COVID-19. Sequencing was performed with immunoSEQ multiplex PCR; in TCRdb, only in-frame clones are kept and a portion is missing. The table lists 270,000 or so clones, 80% to 85% of them singletons. Specimen: PBMCs or T cells enriched from blood (not recorded which). The receptors derive from a man in his fifties who had recovered from COVID-19.

The sample holds one count of this clone. In the same sample, other DNA sequences code for this CDR3. CDR3: CASSLGAFTDTQYF. The CDR3 DNA is TGCGCCAGCAGCTTGGGGGCTTTCACAGATACGCAGTATTTT. This chain uses TRBV5-1 with TRBJ2-3; D unresolved. The CDR3 spans 14 residues. In germline, CDR1 is SGHRS, CDR2 YFSETQ. V was cut by 0 bases and J by 2 bases, with 7 bases left in between.

On this clone itself: A read error may produce the germline difference seen at one junction end. The rearrangement uses TRBV7-8 and TRBJ2-5; D is unresolved. CDR3 length equals 13 residues. Germline CDR1 is SGHVS and CDR2 is FQNEAQ. CDR3 loop: CASSPRVQESQYF. CDR3 DNA: TGTGCCAGCAGCCCCCGGGTCCAAGAGTCCCAGTACTTC.

This clone was seen a handful of times. The V and J genes are TRBV19 and TRBJ1-2, with D possibly TRBD1 on 5 matching bases. This CDR3 comprises 15 residues. Trimming removed 10 bases from V and 4 bases from J, with 22 bases in between. The V gene's germline CDR1 is LNHDA and CDR2 SQIVND (reference sequence). The DNA for the CDR3 is TGTGCCACCTATGTAAGGAGCCAGGGAGGCTATGGCTACACCTTC. Translating gives CATYVRSQGGYGYTF.

The chain uses TRBV7-2 and TRBJ2-7, with D possibly TRBD2 on 5 matching bases. Trimming removed 2 bases from V and 4 bases from J, with 18 bases in between. This CDR3 is built from 16 residues. Germline CDR1 SGHTA, CDR2 FQGNSA. DNA of the CDR3: TGTGCCAGCAGCTTATTCCCCCAAGGACGGGGTTACGAGCAGTACTTC. Amino acid sequence: CASSLFPQGRGYEQYF.

The chain recombines TRBV6-1 with TRBJ2-3; no clear D gene. The germline CDR1 and CDR2 sequences are MNHNS and SASEGT. The ends were cut back, 4 bases at V and 1 base at J, with 15 bases in the middle. The CDR3 loop spans 16 amino acids. The CDR3 DNA is TGTGCCAGCAGTGCCGCAGGTTCCTCCCGCACAGATACGCAGTATTTT. Protein product: CASSAAGSSRTDTQYF.

This sequence joins TRBV3-1 (or the pseudogene TRBV3-2) and TRBJ2-7; 7 positions agree with TRBD1. The CDR3 is made up of 15 amino acids. CDR1 LGHDT and CDR2 YNNKEL come from the germline V gene (reference sequence). Trimming at V came to 6 bases and at J to 7 bases, leaving 15 bases not matched to a gene. The CDR3 loop reads CASRGKTGMSREQYF. CDR3 coding DNA: TGTGCCAGCAGAGGAAAGACAGGGATGTCTCGAGAGCAGTACTTC.

This chain joins TRBV5-1 and TRBJ2-5, with D possibly being TRBD2 (6 bases). The CDR3 sequence is 15 residues long. Per germline, CDR1 SGHRS and CDR2 YFSETQ. V was clipped by 3 bases and J by 1 base, with 13 bases between them. Here the CDR3 DNA reads TGCGCCAGCAGCTACGGGAGTATAGCCCAAGAGACCCAGTACTTC. Protein: CASSYGSIAQETQYF.

The J gene is TRBJ2-7, the V gene TRBV19; D is perhaps TRBD2 (6 bases). CDR1 LNHDA and CDR2 SQIVND come from the germline V gene (reference sequence). The CDR3 has 17 amino acids. V dropped 11 bases and J dropped 4 bases, with 30 bases sitting between them. The DNA for the CDR3 is TGTGCCCCTTCGCCCGGGGTAACGGGACTGCTTGCATACGAGCAGTACTTC. It encodes CAPSPGVTGLLAYEQYF. Variable domain in full (rest from reference TRBV19 and TRBJ2-7): DGGITQSPKYLFRKEGQNVTLSCEQNLNHDAMYWYRQDPGQGLRLIYYSQIVNDFQKGDIAEGYSVSREKKESFPLTVTSAQKNPTAFYLCAPSPGVTGLLAYEQYFGPGTRLTVT.

The V call is TRBV18, the J call TRBJ1-1; 7 bases match TRBD1. Germline V lookup: CDR1 KGHSH, CDR2 LQKENI. V was clipped by 1 base and J by 4 bases; unmatched bases: 3. This CDR3 region has 14 residues. DNA for the CDR3: TGTGCCAGCTCACCACTTGGACAGGCCACTGAAGCTTTCTTT. Translated, it gives CASSPLGQATEAFF.

J is TRBJ2-3 and V is TRBV10-2, with 7 positions matching TRBD2. The germline V gene encodes CDR1 WSHSY and CDR2 SAAADI. The CDR3 is 12 residues long. The V gene end was trimmed by 6 bases and the J gene end by 5 bases; junction bases not matched to a gene: 2. This chain's CDR3 is CASRGGLDTQYF. The DNA of the CDR3 is TGCGCCAGCAGGGGGGGGTTAGATACGCAGTATTTT.